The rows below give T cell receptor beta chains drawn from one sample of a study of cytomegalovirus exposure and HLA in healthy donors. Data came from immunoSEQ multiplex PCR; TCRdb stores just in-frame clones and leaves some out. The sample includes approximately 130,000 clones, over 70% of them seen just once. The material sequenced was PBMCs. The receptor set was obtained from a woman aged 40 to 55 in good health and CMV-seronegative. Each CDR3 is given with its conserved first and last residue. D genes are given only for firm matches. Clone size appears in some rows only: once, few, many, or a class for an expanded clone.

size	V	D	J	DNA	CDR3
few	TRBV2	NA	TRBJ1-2	TGTGCCACCCTCGGACAGAACTATGGCTACACCTTC	CATLGQNYGYTF
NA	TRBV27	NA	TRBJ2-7	TGTGCCAGCAGTTTCAAAAAGGGGCGCCCCGGAGAGCAGTACTTC	CASSFKKGRPGEQYF
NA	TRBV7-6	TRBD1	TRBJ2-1	TGTGCCAGCAGCTTTTTGGGACAGGGGATAAACAATGAGCAGTTCTTC	CASSFLGQGINNEQFF
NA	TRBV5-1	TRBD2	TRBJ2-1	TGCGCCAGCAGCTTTCGTGTTGGCGGGGGTGGGTTCTTC	CASSFRVGGGGFF
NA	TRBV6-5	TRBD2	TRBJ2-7	TGTGCCAGCAGTTACTTAGCGGGGAGGGACTACGAGCAGTACTTC	CASSYLAGRDYEQYF
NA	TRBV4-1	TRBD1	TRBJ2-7	TGCGCCAGCAGCCTAGGGACAGGGGCCTACGAGCAGTACTTC	CASSLGTGAYEQYF
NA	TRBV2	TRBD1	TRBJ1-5	TGTGCCAGCAACCGGGACAGGGGTTCTAGTCAGCCCCAGCATTTT	CASNRDRGSSQPQHF
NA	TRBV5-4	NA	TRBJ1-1	TGTGCCAGCAGCTTGGGAGGGAAGGCTTTCTTT	CASSLGGKAFF
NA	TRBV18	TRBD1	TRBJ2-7	TGTGCCAGCTCACCCCGGGACAGGGAGACCTACGAGCAGTACTTC	CASSPRDRETYEQYF
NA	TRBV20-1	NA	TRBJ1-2	TGCAGTTGCCTCGCGGGGAAGGGCTACACCTTC	CSCLAGKGYTF
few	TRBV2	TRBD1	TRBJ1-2	TGTGCCAGCGTTGGGGACAGGGCTAGATATGGCTACACCTTC	CASVGDRARYGYTF
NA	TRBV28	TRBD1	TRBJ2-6	TGTGCCAGCAGTTACATGGGACAGAGCTCTGGGGCCAACGTCCTGACTTTC	CASSYMGQSSGANVLTF
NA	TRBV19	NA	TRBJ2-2	TGTGCCAGTAGTATAGGGAGTGGAGAGCTGTTTTTT	CASSIGSGELFF
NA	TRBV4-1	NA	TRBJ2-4	TGCGCCAGCAGCCAGGAAGCCAGGGAATTCGGCAAAAACATTCAGTACTTC	CASSQEAREFGKNIQYF
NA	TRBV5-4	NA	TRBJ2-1	TGTGCCAGCTCCGTTTACAATGAGCAGTTCTTC	CASSVYNEQFF
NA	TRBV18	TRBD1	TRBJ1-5	TGTGCCAGCTCACCAGGACAGGGCAATCAGCCCCAGCATTTT	CASSPGQGNQPQHF
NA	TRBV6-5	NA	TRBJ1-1	TGTGCCAGCAGTTACTCGAATAGCCTGGGCACTGAAGCTTTCTTT	CASSYSNSLGTEAFF
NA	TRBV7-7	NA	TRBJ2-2	TGTGCTAGCAGCTTAAGGGGGTCCGGGGAGCTGTTTTTT	CASSLRGSGELFF
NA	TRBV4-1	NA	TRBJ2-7	TGCGCCAGCAGCCTCCCCGGGGCCTACGAGCAGTACTTC	CASSLPGAYEQYF
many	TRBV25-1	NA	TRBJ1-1	TGTGCCAGCAGTGGCCTCGGGTCGGGAGTAAAGAACACTGAAGCTTTCTTT	CASSGLGSGVKNTEAFF
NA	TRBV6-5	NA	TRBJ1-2	TGTGCCAGCAGTTACTTGTACGGGGAATCTAACTATGGCTACACCTTC	CASSYLYGESNYGYTF
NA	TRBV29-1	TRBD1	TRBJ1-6	TGCAGCGTTGGGACAGGAGATTCACCCCTCCACTTT	CSVGTGDSPLHF
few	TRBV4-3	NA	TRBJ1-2	TGCGCCAGCAGCCAAGATCGGGGAGGTCGCTATGGCTACACCTTC	CASSQDRGGRYGYTF
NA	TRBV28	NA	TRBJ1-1	TGTGCCAGCAGTTTGAGACAGAACGAAGCTTTCTTT	CASSLRQNEAFF
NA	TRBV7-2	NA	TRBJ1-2	TGTGCCAGCAGCGCGACAGGTGGCTATGGCTACACCTTC	CASSATGGYGYTF
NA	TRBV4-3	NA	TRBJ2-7	TGCGCCAGCAGCCAAGACGCGGGGAACAGACCTTACGAGCAGTACTTC	CASSQDAGNRPYEQYF
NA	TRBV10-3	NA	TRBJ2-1	TGTGCCATCAGTGAGTCTGTTCGTCTCGACAATGAGCAGTTCTTC	CAISESVRLDNEQFF
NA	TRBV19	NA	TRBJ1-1	TGTGCCAGTAGGGGCCTTGGACAGAACACTGAAGCTTTCTTT	CASRGLGQNTEAFF
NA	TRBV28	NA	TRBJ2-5	TGTGCCAGCAGTCCCCGACTATTTCAAGAGACCCAGTACTTC	CASSPRLFQETQYF
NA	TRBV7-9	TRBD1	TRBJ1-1	TGTGCCAGCAGCACGTTGACAGGGGGCGGGTACACTGAAGCTTTCTTT	CASSTLTGGGYTEAFF
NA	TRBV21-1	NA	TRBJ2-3	TGTGCCAGCATCTTTCGTTTGGCTAGCGGGGGGTACGGAACAGATACGCAGTATTTT	CASIFRLASGGYGTDTQYF
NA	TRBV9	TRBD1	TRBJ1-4	TGTGCCAGCAGCGTAAGCAGGGGGTCGGTGGATGAAAAACTGTTTTTT	CASSVSRGSVDEKLFF
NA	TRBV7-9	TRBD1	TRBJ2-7	TGTGCCAGCAGCACGACAGGGTTCTACGAGCAGTACTTC	CASSTTGFYEQYF
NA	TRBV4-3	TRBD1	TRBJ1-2	TGCGCCAGCAGCCAAGATCTACAGGGGAACTATGGCTACACCTTC	CASSQDLQGNYGYTF
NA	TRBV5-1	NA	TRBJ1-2	TGCGCCAGCAGCGTGGACAGTCAAAGGGGCTACACCTTC	CASSVDSQRGYTF
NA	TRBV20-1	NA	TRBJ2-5	TGCAGTGCTCCGACGGGGGAGACCCAGTACTTC	CSAPTGETQYF
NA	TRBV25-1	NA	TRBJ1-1	TGTGCCAGCAGTGAAATAGGAGGTGAAGCTTTCTTT	CASSEIGGEAFF
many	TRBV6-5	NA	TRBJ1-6	TGTGCCAGCAGTTCCCGAACAGGGTTAAATAATTCACCCCTCCACTTT	CASSSRTGLNNSPLHF
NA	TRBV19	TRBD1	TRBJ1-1	TGTGCCAGTAGCCAACAGGGGCTTGGGATTGAAGCTTTCTTT	CASSQQGLGIEAFF
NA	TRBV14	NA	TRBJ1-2	TGTGCCAGCAGCCAATCGGGAAGCTATGGCTACACCTTC	CASSQSGSYGYTF
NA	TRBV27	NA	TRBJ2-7	TGTGCCAGCAGTTTATCGCAAGGAGCGATCTACGAGCAGTACTTC	CASSLSQGAIYEQYF
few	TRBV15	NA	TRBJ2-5	TGTGCCACCAGCAGCCACACCCCGGGTCAGAAGACCCAGTACTTC	CATSSHTPGQKTQYF
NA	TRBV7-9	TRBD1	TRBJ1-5	TGTGCCAGCAGCTTAAGGGACAGTCAGCCCCAGCATTTT	CASSLRDSQPQHF
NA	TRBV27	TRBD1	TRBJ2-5	TGTGCCAGCAGTTTGGGGACAGGTCGGTACCAAGAGACCCAGTACTTC	CASSLGTGRYQETQYF